The 17 T cell receptor beta chains below all came from one sample that was sequenced in a study of T-cell reconstitution after alpha-beta-depleted transplantation in children. A library of TCRbeta sequences, prepared with unique molecular identifiers, was generated. MiXCR, applied by TCRdb to the PCR reads, yields one record per CDR3 protein. Altogether roughly 220,000 distinct CDR3 sequences are present, around 12% being singletons, with the ten largest covering roughly 2.6%. Sequences were derived from PBMCs from the stem cell graft donor, sampled from the stem cell graft. Receptor source: a human donor who donated a stem cell graft to a child with acute lymphoblastic leukemia.

This clonotype was seen a handful of times. V gene TRBV7-6 combines with J gene TRBJ2-5; D is possibly TRBD1 (6 bases). V gave up 2 bases and J gave up 5 bases, with 12 bases separating them. CDR1 is SGHVS, CDR2 FNYEAQ, per germline. CDR3 length: 14 amino acids. In DNA form, the CDR3 reads TGTGCCAGCAGCTTAAACCCCACAGGGGAGACCCAGTACTTC. Translated, it gives CASSLNPTGETQYF. Complete variable domain (other parts from reference TRBV7-6 and TRBJ2-5): GAGVSQSPRYKVTKRGQDVALRCDPISGHVSLYWYRQALGQGPEFLTYFNYEAQQDKSGLPNDRFSAERPEGSISTLTIQRTEQRDSAMYRCASSLNPTGETQYFGPGTRLLVL.

This clonotype was seen a single time. A much larger clonotype is one base distant, so this may be a read error. V gene TRBV2 combines with J gene TRBJ1-5; no clear D. Trimming stripped 8 bases from V and 11 bases from J, with 16 bases between. This CDR3 region has 12 residues. Germline V gene data show CDR1 as SNHLY and CDR2 as FYNNEI. This chain's CDR3 is CASSQEAAAQHF. In nucleotides, the CDR3 is TGTGCCAGCTCACAAGAGGCCGCCGCCCAGCATTTT.

This clonotype has only a few counts. The chain uses TRBV29-1 and TRBJ1-1, with a possible D match to TRBD1 (6 bases). Trimming took 4 bases from V and 6 from J, leaving 9 bases between them. Germline lookup yields CDR1 SQVTM and CDR2 ANQGSEA. The CDR3 is 11 amino acids. The CDR3 reads CSVGQAPEAFF. Written as DNA, the CDR3 is TGCAGCGTTGGACAGGCCCCTGAAGCTTTCTTT.

This clonotype was counted at least ten times. This rearrangement joins TRBV12-5 to TRBJ2-1, with 7 bases lining up with TRBD2. In germline, CDR1 is LGHNT, CDR2 FRNRAP. V gave up 3 bases and J gave up 0 bases; unmatched junction bases: 5. This CDR3 has 16 residues. CDR3 amino acids: CASGLAGPRSYNEQFF. The CDR3 DNA is TGTGCTAGTGGTTTAGCGGGACCTCGCTCCTACAATGAGCAGTTCTTC.

The table lists this clonotype with a few counts. The chain has TRBV7-2 and TRBJ1-3; D gene ambiguous. With 5 bases removed from V and 0 bases from J, the gap between germline ends came to 11 bases. Germline lookup yields CDR1 SGHTA and CDR2 FQGNSA. The CDR3 totals 15 residues. CDR3 DNA sequence: TGTGCCAGCAGCCTGGCCCGGGGCTCTGGAAACACCATATATTTT. It codes for CASSLARGSGNTIYF.

This clonotype showed up many times. This sequence joins TRBV29-1 and TRBJ2-1; 8 positions agree with TRBD2. Trimming removed 6 bases from V and 8 bases from J; junction bases left unmatched: 15. CDR1 is SQVTM and CDR2 is ANQGSEA in the germline V gene. The CDR3 runs 15 residues. The CDR3 DNA sequence: TGCAGCGTCGTAGGACTAGCTAGTAGGATCGATGAGCAGTTCTTC. This gives the protein CSVVGLASRIDEQFF.

The sample holds many counts of this clonotype. V gene TRBV20-1 combines with J gene TRBJ2-3; 11 bases map to TRBD2. After removal of 6 bases from V and 6 bases from J, the junction contained 14 bases not matched to a gene. Germline CDR1 DFQATT, CDR2 SNEGSKA (reference sequence). The CDR3 loop spans 16 amino acids. The CDR3: CSARTARTSGSDTQYF. CDR3 nucleotides: TGCAGTGCCCGCACGGCACGGACTAGCGGGTCTGATACGCAGTATTTT.

This rearrangement joins TRBV7-2 to TRBJ2-7; 10 positions agree with TRBD1. There are 14 residues in the CDR3. Germline assignment: CDR1 SGHTA and CDR2 FQGNSA. V lost 5 bases to trimming and J lost 6 bases; unmatched junction nucleotides: 7. The CDR3 DNA follows: TGTGCCAGCAGCGACCGACAGGGGGCTGGCGAGCAGTACTTC. As protein: CASSDRQGAGEQYF.

This clonotype was counted many times. This chain joins TRBV20-1 and TRBJ2-7; TRBD2 is a possible D gene (6 bases). Trimming shortened V by 7 bases and J by 3 bases, and 25 bases separated the two germline ends. Germline assignment: CDR1 DFQATT and CDR2 SNEGSKA (reference sequence). There are 16 residues in the CDR3. The CDR3 reads CSVTPSRTKRYYEQYF. The CDR3 nucleotides are TGCAGTGTTACCCCCTCCCGGACTAAACGCTACTACGAGCAGTACTTC.

This clonotype was seen ten or more times. The V call is TRBV30, the J call TRBJ1-1; D gene ambiguous. This CDR3 region has 11 residues. V dropped 4 bases and J dropped 7 bases, with 10 bases sitting between them. The germline gives CDR1 GTSNPN, CDR2 SVGIG (reference sequence). Here the CDR3 reads CAWTSDFEAFF. CDR3 DNA sequence: TGTGCCTGGACCTCGGACTTTGAAGCTTTCTTT.

This clonotype was picked up many times. The chain uses TRBV7-9 and TRBJ2-5, with D unclear. V was trimmed by 1 base and J by 7 bases, leaving 7 bases between them. This CDR3 spans 12 amino acids. Germline CDR1 is SEHNR and CDR2 is FQNEAQ (reference sequence). The CDR3 protein is CASSLDLRTQYF. The CDR3 nucleotides read TGTGCCAGCAGCTTAGATCTGAGGACCCAGTACTTC.

This clonotype was detected many times. This chain connects TRBV5-1 to TRBJ2-7; D tentatively reads TRBD1 or TRBD2 (6 bases each). Between the trimmed V and J ends, which lost 4 bases and 3 bases, there was a span of 17 bases. This CDR3 spans 15 amino acids. Germline assignment: CDR1 SGHRS and CDR2 YFSETQ. The CDR3 DNA sequence: TGCGCCAGCAGCGAAGGGCCAGGGGAGGTCTACGAGCAGTACTTC. This translates into CASSEGPGEVYEQYF.

This clonotype was recorded many times. The gene calls are TRBV5-6 and TRBJ2-1; unclear D gene. The CDR3 totals 13 residues. The germline V gene has CDR1 SGHDT and CDR2 YYEEEE. V was cut by 4 bases and J by 9 bases, with 14 bases left in between. CDR3 residues: CASSPPLNSEQFF. In DNA, the CDR3 is TGTGCCAGCAGCCCTCCCCTAAATAGTGAGCAGTTCTTC.

This clonotype turned up a few times. The V gene is TRBV5-6, the J gene TRBJ1-2; TRBD1 is a possible D gene (5 bases). V lost 3 bases, J lost 4 bases, and 16 bases lay in between. In germline, CDR1 is SGHDT, CDR2 YYEEEE. The CDR3 loop spans 15 amino acids. CDR3 protein: CASSSSLGRTYGYTF. In nucleotides, the CDR3 is TGTGCCAGCAGCTCCAGTTTGGGGCGTACCTATGGCTACACCTTC.

This clonotype was found many times. The chain is built from TRBV20-1 and TRBJ2-3; 8 nucleotides align to TRBD1. CDR3 length equals 13 residues. The ends lost 5 bases at V and 6 bases at J; junction bases unmatched: 7. Germline V gives CDR1 DFQATT, CDR2 SNEGSKA (reference sequence). CDR3 DNA: TGCAGTGCTTACGGGACAGGTGCCGATACGCAGTATTTT. It codes for CSAYGTGADTQYF.

This clonotype appeared many times. The V and J genes are TRBV6-5 and TRBJ1-6; maybe TRBD1 (5 bases). V shed 11 bases and J shed 7 bases, with 15 bases lying between them. CDR3 size: 13 residues. From germline, CDR1 is MNHEY and CDR2 SVGAGI. Here the CDR3 reads CAATGDMNSPLHF. The CDR3 coding sequence is TGTGCCGCTACAGGTGACATGAATTCACCCCTCCACTTT.

This clonotype was seen many times. V usage is TRBV7-8 and J usage is TRBJ2-3, with TRBD2 matching over 7 bases. V shed 2 bases, J shed 0 bases, and the junction held 2 bases outside the gene matches. The CDR3 consists of 15 residues. Germline lookup yields CDR1 SGHVS and CDR2 FQNEAQ. In nucleotides, the CDR3 is TGTGCCAGCAGCTTAAGCGGGGTGAGCACAGATACGCAGTATTTT. Translation: CASSLSGVSTDTQYF.